This T cell receptor beta chain was obtained from a study of T-cell reconstitution after alpha-beta-depleted transplantation in children. General observations from the study: At around two months after transplant, the alpha-beta T cells were reportedly derived from several hundred expanded clones that came from non-depleted graft cells. In some patients, recipient T cells and intrathymic progenitors surviving conditioning explained high day-60 diversity. T-cell counts and diversity were attributed mostly to newly produced T cells one year after transplant.

As regards this clonotype: Its specificity is unknown.

The CDR3 runs to 14 residues. Per germline, CDR1 SGHDT and CDR2 YYEEEE. V was clipped by 0 bases and J by 5 bases; unmatched bases: 4. Molecular barcoding with unique molecular identifiers was used for the TCRbeta library. MiXCR was run by TCRdb on the PCR reads, yielding one entry per CDR3 protein. Among hundreds of thousands of distinct CDR3 sequences listed, around 15% were seen once. This sequence joins TRBV5-6 and TRBJ2-7; TRBD1 aligns across 8 bases. This TCR was recovered from a male patient between 2 and 10 years old who had a stem cell transplant for acute lymphoblastic leukemia, so the T cells may come from the graft donor. The material sequenced was PBMCs, mostly from graft donor cells, taken 360 days after TCRalphabeta/CD19-depleted stem cell transplant. The CDR3 sequence is CASSLDRGENEQYF. The CDR3 nucleotides read TGTGCCAGCAGCTTGGACAGGGGGGAGAACGAGCAGTACTTC.